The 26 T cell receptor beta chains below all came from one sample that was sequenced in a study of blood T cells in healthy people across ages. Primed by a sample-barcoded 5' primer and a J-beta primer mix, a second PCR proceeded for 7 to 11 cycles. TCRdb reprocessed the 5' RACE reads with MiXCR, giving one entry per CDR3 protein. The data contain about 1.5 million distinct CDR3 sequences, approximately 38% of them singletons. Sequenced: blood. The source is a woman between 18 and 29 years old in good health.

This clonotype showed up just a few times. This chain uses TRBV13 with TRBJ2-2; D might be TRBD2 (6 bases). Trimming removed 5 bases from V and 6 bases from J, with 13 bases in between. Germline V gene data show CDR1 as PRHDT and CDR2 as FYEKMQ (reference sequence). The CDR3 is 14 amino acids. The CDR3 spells CASSAPEGPGELFF. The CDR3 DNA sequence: TGTGCCAGCAGCGCCCCGGAGGGGCCCGGGGAGCTGTTTTTT. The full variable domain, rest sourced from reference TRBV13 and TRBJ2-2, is AAGVIQSPRHLIKEKRETATLKCYPIPRHDTVYWYQQGPGQDPQFLISFYEKMQSDKGSIPDRFSAQQFSDYHSELNMSSLELGDSALYFCASSAPEGPGELFFGEGSRLTVL.

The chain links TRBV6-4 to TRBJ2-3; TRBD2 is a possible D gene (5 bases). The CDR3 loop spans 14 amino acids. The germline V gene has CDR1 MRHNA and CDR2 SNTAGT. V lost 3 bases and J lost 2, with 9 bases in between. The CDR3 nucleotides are TGTGCCAGCAGTGAGACTATTACCACAGATACGCAGTATTTT. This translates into CASSETITTDTQYF.

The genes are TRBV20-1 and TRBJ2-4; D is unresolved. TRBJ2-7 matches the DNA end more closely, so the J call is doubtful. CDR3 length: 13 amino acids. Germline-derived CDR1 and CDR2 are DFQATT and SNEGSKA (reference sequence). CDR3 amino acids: CSARDGEHYEQYF. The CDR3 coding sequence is TGCAGTGCTAGAGACGGCGAGCACTACGAGCAGTACTTC.

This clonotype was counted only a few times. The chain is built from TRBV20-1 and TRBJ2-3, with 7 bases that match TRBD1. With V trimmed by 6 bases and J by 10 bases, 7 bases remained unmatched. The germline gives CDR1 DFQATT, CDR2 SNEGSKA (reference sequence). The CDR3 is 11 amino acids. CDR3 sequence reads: CSALPQGAQYF. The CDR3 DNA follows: TGCAGTGCCTTGCCCCAGGGGGCGCAGTATTTT.

The CDR3 DNA reads TGTGCCAGCAGCCCCGGCGGCGGGAGTGCCCCCTACGAGCAGTACTTC. It codes for CASSPGGGSAPYEQYF. The chain employs TRBV7-9 and TRBJ2-7; 7 positions agree with TRBD2. V trimming: 5 bases; J trimming: 2 bases; junction bases outside the gene matches: 12. CDR1 is SEHNR, CDR2 FQNEAQ, per germline (reference sequence). There are 16 residues in the CDR3.

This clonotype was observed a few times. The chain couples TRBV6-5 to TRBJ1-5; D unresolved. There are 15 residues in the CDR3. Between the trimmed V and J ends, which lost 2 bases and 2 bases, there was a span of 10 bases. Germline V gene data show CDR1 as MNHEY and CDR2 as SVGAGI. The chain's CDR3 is CASSYATGGNQPQHF. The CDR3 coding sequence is TGTGCCAGCAGTTACGCCACGGGTGGCAATCAGCCCCAGCATTTT.

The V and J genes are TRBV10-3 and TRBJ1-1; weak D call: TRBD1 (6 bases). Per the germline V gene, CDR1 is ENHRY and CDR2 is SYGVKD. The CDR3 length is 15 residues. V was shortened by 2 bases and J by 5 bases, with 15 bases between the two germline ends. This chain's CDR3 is CAISEPQGRVTEAFF. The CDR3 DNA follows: TGTGCCATCAGTGAGCCCCAGGGGAGGGTAACTGAAGCTTTCTTT.

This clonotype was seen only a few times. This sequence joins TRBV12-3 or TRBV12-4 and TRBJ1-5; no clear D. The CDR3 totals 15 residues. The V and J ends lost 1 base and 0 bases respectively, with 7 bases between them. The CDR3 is CASSLDRYSNQPQHF. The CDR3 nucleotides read TGTGCCAGCAGTTTAGATCGTTATAGCAATCAGCCCCAGCATTTT.

Written as DNA, the CDR3 is TGCGCCAGCACCCGGACAGGGAGCACAGATACGCAGTATTTT. Protein product: CASTRTGSTDTQYF. V gene TRBV5-1 combines with J gene TRBJ2-3; 8 bases fit TRBD1. This CDR3 has 14 residues. Germline lookup yields CDR1 SGHRS and CDR2 YFSETQ. V was clipped by 6 bases and J by 0 bases; unmatched bases: 3.

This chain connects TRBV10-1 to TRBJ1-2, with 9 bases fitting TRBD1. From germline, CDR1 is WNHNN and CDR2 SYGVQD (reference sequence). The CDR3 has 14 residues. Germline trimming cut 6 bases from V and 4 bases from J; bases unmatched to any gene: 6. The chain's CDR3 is CASSPGQGLYGYTF. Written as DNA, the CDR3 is TGCGCCAGCAGCCCGGGACAGGGCCTCTATGGCTACACCTTC.

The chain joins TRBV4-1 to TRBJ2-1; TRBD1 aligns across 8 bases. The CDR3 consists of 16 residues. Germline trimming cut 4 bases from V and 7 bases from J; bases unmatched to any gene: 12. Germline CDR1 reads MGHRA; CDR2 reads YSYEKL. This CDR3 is CASSPIGQGASNEQFF. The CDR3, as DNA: TGCGCCAGCAGCCCCATAGGACAGGGAGCATCTAATGAGCAGTTCTTC.

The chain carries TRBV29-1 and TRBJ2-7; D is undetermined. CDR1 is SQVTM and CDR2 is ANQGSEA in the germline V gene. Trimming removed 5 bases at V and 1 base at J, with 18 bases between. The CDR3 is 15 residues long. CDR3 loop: CSVSYSPFLSYEQYF. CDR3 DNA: TGCAGCGTTTCTTACAGCCCCTTTTTATCCTACGAGCAGTACTTC.

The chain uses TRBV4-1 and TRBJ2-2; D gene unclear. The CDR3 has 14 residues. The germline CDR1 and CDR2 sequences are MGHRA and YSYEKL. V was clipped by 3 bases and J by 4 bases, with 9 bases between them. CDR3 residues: CASSHNGGTGELFF. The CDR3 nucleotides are TGCGCCAGCAGCCACAACGGTGGCACCGGGGAGCTGTTTTTT.

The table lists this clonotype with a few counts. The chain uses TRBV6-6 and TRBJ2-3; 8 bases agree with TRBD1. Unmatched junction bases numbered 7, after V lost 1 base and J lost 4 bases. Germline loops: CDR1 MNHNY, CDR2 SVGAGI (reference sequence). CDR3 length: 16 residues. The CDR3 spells CASSYLDRVSADTQYF. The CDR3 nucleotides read TGTGCCAGCAGTTACTTGGACAGGGTTTCGGCAGATACGCAGTATTTT.

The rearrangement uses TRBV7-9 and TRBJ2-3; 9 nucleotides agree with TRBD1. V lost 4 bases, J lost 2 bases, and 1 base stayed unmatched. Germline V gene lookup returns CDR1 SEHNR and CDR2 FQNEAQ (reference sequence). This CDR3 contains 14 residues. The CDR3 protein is CASSWTGATDTQYF. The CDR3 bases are TGTGCCAGCAGCTGGACAGGGGCCACAGATACGCAGTATTTT.

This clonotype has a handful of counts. DNA for the CDR3: TGCGCCAGCCGGCTACAGCGGGAGAACACCGGGGAGCTGTTTTTT. Translation: CASRLQRENTGELFF. The chain carries TRBV5-1 and TRBJ2-2; 7 bases fit TRBD2. The CDR3 contains 15 residues. The germline gives CDR1 SGHRS, CDR2 YFSETQ. With 7 bases clipped from V and 1 base from J, the junction kept 7 bases outside the gene matches.

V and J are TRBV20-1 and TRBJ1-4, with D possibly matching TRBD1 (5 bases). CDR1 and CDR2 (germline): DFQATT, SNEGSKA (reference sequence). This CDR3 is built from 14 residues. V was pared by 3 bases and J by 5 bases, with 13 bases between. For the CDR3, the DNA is TGCAGTGCTAGTTTTGGGGCCGGAAATGAAAAACTGTTTTTT. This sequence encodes CSASFGAGNEKLFF.

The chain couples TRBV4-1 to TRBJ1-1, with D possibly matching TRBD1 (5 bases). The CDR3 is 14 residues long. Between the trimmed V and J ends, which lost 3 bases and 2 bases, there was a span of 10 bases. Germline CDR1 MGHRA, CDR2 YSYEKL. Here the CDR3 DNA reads TGCGCCAGCAGCCACATGACAGAAAACACTGAAGCTTTCTTT. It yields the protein CASSHMTENTEAFF.

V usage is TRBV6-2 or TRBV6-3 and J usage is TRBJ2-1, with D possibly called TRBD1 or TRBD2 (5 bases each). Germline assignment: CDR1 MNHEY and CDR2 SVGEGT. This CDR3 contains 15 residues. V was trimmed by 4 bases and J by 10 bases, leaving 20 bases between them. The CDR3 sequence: CASSFPRYLGEEQFF. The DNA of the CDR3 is TGTGCCAGCAGTTTCCCCCGATACCTGGGGGAGGAGCAGTTCTTC.

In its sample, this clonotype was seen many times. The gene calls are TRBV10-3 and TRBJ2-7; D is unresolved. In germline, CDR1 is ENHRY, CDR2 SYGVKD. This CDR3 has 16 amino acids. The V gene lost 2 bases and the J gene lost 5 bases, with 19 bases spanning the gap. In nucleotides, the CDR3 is TGTGCCATCAGTGAGCGCCCCATAGCAATTGGAAACGAGCAGTACTTC. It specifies CAISERPIAIGNEQYF.

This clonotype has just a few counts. The chain's CDR3 is CASSLAQGHQETQYF. The CDR3 DNA sequence: TGTGCCAGCAGCTTGGCACAGGGGCATCAAGAGACCCAGTACTTC. The genes are TRBV7-9 and TRBJ2-5, with 7 bases identical to TRBD1. V shed 3 bases and J 2 bases; nucleotides not matched to a gene: 6. The CDR3 consists of 15 residues. Per the germline V gene, CDR1 is SEHNR and CDR2 is FQNEAQ (reference sequence).

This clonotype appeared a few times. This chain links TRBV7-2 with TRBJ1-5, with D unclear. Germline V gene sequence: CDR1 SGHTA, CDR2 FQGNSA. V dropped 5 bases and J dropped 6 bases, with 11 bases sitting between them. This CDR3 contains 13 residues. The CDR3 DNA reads TGTGCCAGCAGCCCGACTGAGGCTCAGCCCCAGCATTTT. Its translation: CASSPTEAQPQHF.

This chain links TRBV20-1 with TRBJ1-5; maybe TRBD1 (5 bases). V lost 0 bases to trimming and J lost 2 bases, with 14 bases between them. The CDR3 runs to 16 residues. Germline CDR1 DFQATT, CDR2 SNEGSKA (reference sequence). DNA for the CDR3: TGCAGTGCTAGAGATTATGGGGGGGACCGCAATCAGCCCCAGCATTTT. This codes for CSARDYGGDRNQPQHF.

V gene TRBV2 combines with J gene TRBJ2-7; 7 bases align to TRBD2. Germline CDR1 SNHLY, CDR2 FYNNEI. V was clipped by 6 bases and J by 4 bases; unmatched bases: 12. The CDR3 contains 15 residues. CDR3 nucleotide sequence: TGTGCCAGCAGCCAGGAGGCTAGCGGTAGTTACGAGCAGTACTTC. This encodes CASSQEASGSYEQYF.

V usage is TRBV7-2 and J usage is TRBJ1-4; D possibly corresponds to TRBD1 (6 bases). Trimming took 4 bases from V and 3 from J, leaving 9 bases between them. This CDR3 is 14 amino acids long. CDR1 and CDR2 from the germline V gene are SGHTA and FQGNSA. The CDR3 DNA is TGTGCCAGCAGCTGGGACACGTCTAATGAAAAACTGTTTTTT. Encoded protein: CASSWDTSNEKLFF.

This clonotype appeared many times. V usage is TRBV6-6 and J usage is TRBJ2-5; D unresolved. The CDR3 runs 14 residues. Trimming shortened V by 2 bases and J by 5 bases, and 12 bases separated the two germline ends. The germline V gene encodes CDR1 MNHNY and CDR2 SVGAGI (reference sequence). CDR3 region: CASSYVLGPETQYF. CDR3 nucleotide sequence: TGTGCCAGCAGTTACGTACTGGGTCCTGAGACCCAGTACTTC.